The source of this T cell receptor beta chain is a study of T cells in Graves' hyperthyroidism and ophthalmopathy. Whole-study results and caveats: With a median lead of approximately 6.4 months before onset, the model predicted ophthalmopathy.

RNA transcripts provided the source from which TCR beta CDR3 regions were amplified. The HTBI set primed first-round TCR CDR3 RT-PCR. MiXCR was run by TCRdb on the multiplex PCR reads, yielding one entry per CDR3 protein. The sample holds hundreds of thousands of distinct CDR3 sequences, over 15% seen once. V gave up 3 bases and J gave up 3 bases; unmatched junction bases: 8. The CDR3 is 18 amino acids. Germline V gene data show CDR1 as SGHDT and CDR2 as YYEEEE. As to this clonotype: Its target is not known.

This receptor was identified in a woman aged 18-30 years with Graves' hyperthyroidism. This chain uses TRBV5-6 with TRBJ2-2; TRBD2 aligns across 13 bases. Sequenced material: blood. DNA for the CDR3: TGTGCCAGCAGCTACATAACTAGCGGGGGGGCCTACACCGGGGAGCTGTTTTTT. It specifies CASSYITSGGAYTGELFF.